This is a list of T cell receptor beta chains from one sample in a study of molecular identifiers for immune sequencing clone quantification. TCRdb analysed the PCR reads with MiXCR anew, one entry per CDR3 protein. The table records hundreds of thousands of distinct CDR3 sequences, 20% to 25% of them present only once. The sample taken for sequencing was naive CD8+ T cells from blood, with Jurkat cell RNA spiked in. The receptors derive from a human donor in good health. Some libraries in this study had Jurkat cell RNA spiked in. CDR3s include the opening cysteine and the closing phenylalanine or tryptophan. Each record gives: clone size, J gene, D gene, V gene, CDR3 protein, CDR3 DNA. D genes are given only for firm matches. The size field is filled for only some rows; it gives once, few, many or a size class.

many,TRBJ2-5,-,TRBV7-9,CASGETQYF,TGTGCCAGCGGAGAGACCCAGTACTTC
few,TRBJ2-7,-,TRBV6-2/TRBV6-3,CASNPSSRVYYEQYF,TGTGCCAGCAATCCCAGTTCAAGGGTGTACTACGAGCAGTACTTC
many,TRBJ2-7,-,TRBV20-1,CSARGQGNYEQYF,TGCAGTGCTAGAGGCCAGGGTAACTACGAGCAGTACTTC
many,TRBJ1-6,TRBD1,TRBV7-2,CASSLGTGSSPLHF,TGTGCCAGCAGCTTGGGGACAGGGTCCTCACCCCTCCACTTT
many,TRBJ2-1,TRBD1,TRBV7-6,CASTVGQGVGNEQFF,TGTGCCAGCACCGTGGGACAGGGGGTCGGAAATGAGCAGTTCTTC
-,TRBJ1-1,TRBD1,TRBV4-3,CASSQKGGADRDVEAFF,TGCGCCAGCAGCCAAAAGGGAGGGGCCGACAGGGACGTTGAAGCTTTCTTT
many,TRBJ2-6,-,TRBV30,CALGAGANVLTF,TGTGCCCTGGGGGCTGGGGCCAACGTCCTGACTTTC
-,TRBJ1-5,-,TRBV12-3/TRBV12-4,CASSPERLQPQHF,TGTGCCAGCAGTCCCGAAAGATTACAGCCCCAGCATTTT
few,TRBJ2-3,-,TRBV12-3/TRBV12-4,CASSFFRGAPDTQYF,TGTGCCAGCAGTTTTTTCCGGGGGGCACCAGATACGCAGTATTTT
many,TRBJ1-1,-,TRBV29-1,CSGEITEAFF,TGCAGCGGCGAGATCACTGAAGCTTTCTTT
few,TRBJ2-1,TRBD2,TRBV7-3,CASSSGLAGESYPNEQFF,TGTGCCAGCAGCTCGGGACTAGCGGGAGAGTCATACCCCAATGAGCAGTTCTTC
many,TRBJ1-1,-,TRBV20-1,CSARDARDDLSTEAFF,TGCAGTGCTAGAGATGCGAGGGACGATCTGAGCACTGAAGCTTTCTTT
many,TRBJ2-5,TRBD1,TRBV29-1,CSVESDRQETQYF,TGCAGCGTTGAATCGGACAGGCAAGAGACCCAGTACTTC
many,TRBJ1-3,-,TRBV5-1,CASSSESDGNTIYF,TGCGCCAGCAGCTCGGAGTCGGATGGAAACACCATATATTTT
many,TRBJ1-1,-,TRBV20-1,CSADGLNTEAFF,TGCAGTGCGGATGGTTTGAACACTGAAGCTTTCTTT
few,TRBJ2-1,-,TRBV5-4,CASSPGVSSYNEQFF,TGTGCCAGCAGTCCAGGGGTATCATCCTACAATGAGCAGTTCTTC
many,TRBJ2-1,-,TRBV30,CAWKIWRNEQFF,TGTGCCTGGAAAATTTGGAGAAATGAGCAGTTCTTC
-,TRBJ2-2,TRBD2,TRBV12-3/TRBV12-4,CASSPMLAGGNTGELFF,TGTGCCAGCAGCCCTATGTTGGCGGGGGGGAACACCGGGGAGCTGTTTTTT
many,TRBJ2-1,TRBD2,TRBV20-1,CSARGPLAGLYNEQFF,TGCAGTGCTAGAGGCCCTCTAGCGGGACTTTACAATGAGCAGTTCTTC
few,TRBJ2-1,TRBD1,TRBV11-3,CASSFTGAYNEQFF,TGTGCCAGCAGCTTTACAGGGGCGTACAATGAGCAGTTCTTC
-,TRBJ1-1,-,TRBV7-9,CASSLYGGGGTEAFF,TGTGCCAGCAGCTTATATGGGGGAGGAGGCACTGAAGCTTTCTTT
many,TRBJ2-3,-,TRBV19,CASSATDTDTDTQYF,TGTGCCAGTAGTGCTACAGACACGGACACAGATACGCAGTATTTT
many,TRBJ1-5,-,TRBV10-3,CAISESNQPQHF,TGTGCCATCAGTGAGTCAAACCAGCCCCAGCATTTT
many,TRBJ2-7,-,TRBV11-1,CASSFGTFYEQYF,TGTGCCAGCAGCTTCGGGACATTCTACGAGCAGTACTTC
-,TRBJ2-1,TRBD2,TRBV18,CVSSPWREDPNEQFF,TGTGTCAGCTCACCCTGGCGGGAGGATCCCAATGAGCAGTTCTTC
few,TRBJ2-5,-,TRBV25-1,CASSGGLETQYF,TGTGCCAGCAGTGGGGGTTTGGAGACCCAGTACTTC
few,TRBJ2-3,-,TRBV2,CASPHPGGGSHADTQYF,TGTGCCAGCCCTCACCCGGGGGGCGGGAGTCACGCAGATACGCAGTATTTT
many,TRBJ1-5,-,TRBV6-1,CASREFQPQHF,TGTGCCAGCAGAGAATTTCAGCCCCAGCATTTT
-,TRBJ2-5,TRBD2,TRBV27,CASYGGAKDTQYF,TGTGCCAGCTACGGGGGGGCGAAAGATACCCAGTACTTC
many,TRBJ2-5,TRBD1,TRBV12-5,CASARGGQGLSETQYF,TGTGCTAGTGCCCGAGGGGGACAGGGGCTTTCGGAGACCCAGTACTTC
few,TRBJ2-3,-,TRBV7-2,CASSLGLGMDTQYF,TGTGCCAGCAGCTTAGGGCTGGGTATGGATACGCAGTATTTT
many,TRBJ1-1,-,TRBV5-6,CASSLGWGNEAFF,TGTGCCAGCAGCTTGGGATGGGGAAATGAAGCTTTCTTT
many,TRBJ2-7,-,TRBV6-5,CASSYDEGYEQYF,TGTGCCAGCAGTTACGACGAGGGGTACGAGCAGTACTTC
-,TRBJ2-3,TRBD2,TRBV20-1,CSARVGLASTDTQYF,TGCAGTGCTAGAGTGGGACTAGCCAGCACAGATACGCAGTATTTT
many,TRBJ2-7,-,TRBV20-1,CSARGGLAYEQYF,TGCAGTGCTAGGGGCGGGCTTGCCTACGAGCAGTACTTC
few,TRBJ2-3,-,TRBV6-2/TRBV6-3,CASSYPVDLQSRGDTQYF,TGTGCCAGCAGTTACCCGGTGGACTTGCAAAGCCGGGGGGATACGCAGTATTTT
-,TRBJ2-3,-,TRBV11-3,CASSLGQGDTQYF,TGTGCCAGCAGCTTAGGGCAGGGAGATACGCAGTATTTT
many,TRBJ2-4,-,TRBV12-3/TRBV12-4,CASSSGVPAKNIQYF,TGTGCCAGCAGTTCAGGGGTCCCAGCCAAAAACATTCAGTACTTC
few,TRBJ2-4,TRBD1,TRBV4-2,CASSQVGNGQVQDIQYF,TGTGCCAGCAGCCAAGTCGGGAACGGACAGGTGCAAGACATTCAGTACTTC
few,TRBJ2-1,TRBD1,TRBV11-2,CASSSTGGRYNEQFF,TGTGCCAGCAGCTCCACAGGGGGCCGCTACAATGAGCAGTTCTTC
many,TRBJ2-7,-,TRBV5-5,CASSSGPKSSYEQYF,TGTGCCAGCAGCTCCGGACCCAAGAGCTCCTACGAGCAGTACTTC
-,TRBJ1-1,TRBD1,TRBV2,CASSGAGGAFF,TGTGCCAGCAGTGGGGCAGGGGGGGCTTTCTTT
-,TRBJ1-4,-,TRBV19,CASSIGAVTNEKLVF,TGTGCCAGTAGTATAGGGGCTGTAACTAATGAAAAACTGGTTTTT
-,TRBJ1-1,-,TRBV30,CAWSALGEGGTEAFF,TGTGCCTGGAGTGCACTAGGGGAGGGGGGAACTGAAGCTTTCTTT
-,TRBJ2-7,-,TRBV5-4,CASSLGGLQTDSYEQYF,TGTGCCAGCAGCTTAGGGGGGTTACAGACTGACTCCTACGAGCAGTACTTC
few,TRBJ1-5,-,TRBV4-2,CASSQVGDGISNQPQHF,TGTGCCAGCAGCCAAGTTGGGGACGGGATTAGCAATCAGCCCCAGCATTTT
-,TRBJ2-7,TRBD1,TRBV6-4,CASSVQGLYEQYF,TGTGCCAGCAGTGTACAGGGGCTCTACGAGCAGTACTTC
-,TRBJ1-2,-,TRBV10-2,CASFDRRSYTF,TGCGCCAGCTTTGATCGTCGGAGCTACACCTTC
many,TRBJ1-1,-,TRBV6-6,CASSAALNTEAFF,TGTGCCAGCAGTGCAGCCTTGAACACTGAAGCTTTCTTT
-,TRBJ2-7,-,TRBV27,CASSLSASRGYEQYF,TGTGCCAGCAGTTTATCGGCGAGCAGGGGCTACGAGCAGTACTTC
-,TRBJ2-3,-,TRBV6-5,CARACGWRGPDTQYF,TGTGCCAGGGCTTGTGGTTGGCGCGGCCCAGATACGCAGTATTTT
many,TRBJ2-5,TRBD1,TRBV4-3,CASSLWGQGEETQYF,TGCGCCAGCAGCCTTTGGGGACAGGGAGAAGAGACCCAGTACTTC
many,TRBJ2-3,TRBD2,TRBV7-9,CASSILAGGPIDTQYF,TGTGCCAGCAGCATATTAGCGGGAGGGCCAATAGATACGCAGTATTTT
-,TRBJ1-5,TRBD1,TRBV12-3/TRBV12-4,CASSYGQGGRIQPQHF,TGTGCCAGCAGTTATGGACAGGGCGGTCGGATTCAGCCCCAGCATTTT
many,TRBJ2-4,-,TRBV28,CASSFSYHATALAKNIQYF,TGTGCCAGCAGTTTCTCTTATCATGCGACAGCTTTAGCCAAAAACATTCAGTACTTC
few,TRBJ2-7,-,TRBV20-1,CSASDRNHEQYF,TGCAGTGCTAGTGACAGAAACCACGAGCAGTACTTC